This T cell receptor beta chain was obtained from a study of massively parallel sequencing of T cell beta chains (dated 2009 in TCRdb). General notes on the study: The study profiled human TCR beta CDR3 diversity in peripheral blood using 5'-RACE, Illumina short-read sequencing and a dedicated short-read assembly strategy. Broader findings and caveats from the paper: CDR3 beta length spanned 21 to 81 nucleotides, with a peak at 45 nucleotides. Because the RNA was pooled from many donors, the results reflect population-average clonotype abundance rather than any individual repertoire. The reported gene usage frequencies may have been skewed by preferential PCR amplification of some TRBV and TRBJ sequences. When the data were subsampled, the number of clonotypes climbed linearly as read number increased, indicating that sequencing depth was far from saturation. Among some 30,000 distinct clonotypes, single-copy clonotypes made up around 59% of clonotypes but only around a fifth of assemblies. A unique TRBV gene could be assigned to only around 23,000 (approximately 70%) of the clonotypes. TRBV usage was found to range from roughly 0.0091% for TRBV17 to just under 25% for TRBV20-1, and TRBJ usage was found to range from less than 2% for TRBJ2-6 to roughly 17% for TRBJ2-1. A single sequence read was the only support for most clonotypes (about 60% of the roughly 35,000), which could in principle inflate the apparent diversity.

TCRdb names Illumina Genome Analyzer II as the instrument used. Two rounds of nested PCR with TRBC1/TRBC2-specific primers yielded a RACE product of about 520 bp, which was gel-purified. First-strand cDNA was synthesized with a TRBC-specific primer plus a template-switching oligonucleotide, by which a 5' anchor for RACE was provided. Because the RACE amplicon was too long to sequence directly with short reads, the RACE amplicon was concatemerized by ligation and then sheared by sonication. PAGE was used to isolate a size fraction of 100 to 300 bp, and that fraction then underwent shotgun sequencing on the Illumina platform. Sequencing on an Illumina GAII produced 18.8 million 36-nt reads and 21.7 million 50-nt single-end reads in separate runs. Turning to the authors' computational methods: The pooled approximately 43,000,000 reads were assembled with iSSAKE using parameters -m 15, -o 2 and -r 0.7. Reads aligning to the ends of Ensembl TRBV gene predictions that carried unmatched junctional bases were used to seed de novo CDR3 beta assemblies. Clonotype abundance was estimated from the number of matching assembled contigs rather than from raw read depth. Of the assembled clonotypes, about 2,100 (approximately 5.9%) were found to have in-frame stop codons and were removed, so that 34,000 or so productive clonotypes were retained. Sanger sequencing of cloned RACE products gave a few hundred unique TCR sequences, and 69% of them were also found in the Illumina assembly. TCRdb trimmed the raw reads at Q25, called clones with MiXCR and kept productive beta chains. Entries that share a CDR3 protein sequence are merged under the most common genes and DNA. The V and J calls here are based on TCRdb, not the publication. Within this sample are roughly 4,500 distinct CDR3 sequences, with 38% of them counted one time only. The ten largest clones add up to roughly 3% of the sample.

Everyone in the donor pool was aged roughly 18 to 40 years, and the pool included roughly 400 males and 150 to 200 females. From approximately 160 liters of pooled peripheral blood, peripheral leukocyte polyA+ RNA was isolated. The starting material was a commercial mRNA preparation from normal human peripheral blood leukocytes pooled from 550 to 600 individuals. In this sample, this clonotype turned up a few times. Its antigen has not been determined. No base qualities exist here, and no much larger clone lies one base off it. Trimming removed 1 base from V and 2 bases from J, leaving 10 bases between the germline ends. CDR3 length: 15 amino acids, cysteine to phenylalanine. Only the CDR3 DNA stays, 45 bases, in frame from base 1. In the germline V gene, CDR1 corresponds to SGHRS and CDR2 to YFSETQ.

The TCR comes from a pool of human donors in good health; the sample was commercial RNA pooled from many donors. The rearranged segments are TRBV5-1 and TRBJ1-5, with the identity of the D gene unclear. The sequencing sample was made of commercial RNA from peripheral blood pooled from many donors. The CDR3 region has the sequence CASSLTGSGNQPQHF. At the DNA level, the sequence is TGCGCCAGCAGCTTGACCGGGTCCGGCAATCAGCCCCAGCATTTT.